This passage covers 17 T cell receptor beta chains from one sample sequenced in a study of sequential checkpoint blockade in melanoma. Sequenced by immunoSEQ multiplex PCR; TCRdb stores in-frame clones only, minus some. The sample consists of about 7,000 clones, roughly 27% of them appearing once. Indicated treatment: randomized to nivolumab then ipilimumab (arm A) or the reverse (arm B). Sequenced material: tumor tissue (inferred from file names), taken from a patient given nivolumab and ipilimumab in sequence. The receptors were sampled from a human donor with melanoma.

By share, this clone counts as medium-sized. The V gene is TRBV28, the J gene TRBJ2-7; D is unresolved. Germline CDR1 reads MDHEN; CDR2 reads SYDVKM. Trimming pared 2 bases from V and 1 base from J, leaving 3 bases between. CDR3 length: 12 residues. The CDR3 here is CASSLASYEQYF. CDR3 bases: TGTGCCAGCAGTTTAGCGTCCTACGAGCAGTACTTC.

In this sample, this clone turned up a few times. This chain joins TRBV9 and TRBJ2-3, with D unclear. Trimming stripped 0 bases from V and 0 bases from J, with 11 bases between. The CDR3 has 16 residues. In germline, CDR1 is SGDLS, CDR2 YYNGEE. This chain's CDR3 is CASSVEVASSTDTQYF. In nucleotides, the CDR3 is TGTGCCAGCAGCGTAGAGGTAGCCTCTAGCACAGATACGCAGTATTTT.

Only a few counts were recorded for this clone. The chain combines TRBV11-3 with TRBJ1-3; tentatively, D is TRBD1 (6 bases). The V gene's germline CDR1 is SGHNT and CDR2 YENEEA. This CDR3 is built from 19 residues. V was cut by 5 bases and J by 0 bases, with 23 bases left in between. The CDR3 DNA is TGTGCCAGCAGCCAAGCCCCGGGACACCTTAGCTCCTCTGGAAACACCATATATTTT. Translation gives CASSQAPGHLSSSGNTIYF.

The chain uses TRBV6-8 and TRBJ2-2; D not certain. This CDR3 contains 14 residues. Germline CDR1 is MNHGY and CDR2 is SAAAGT. Trimming removed 5 bases at V and 3 bases at J, with 10 bases between. The CDR3 bases are TGTGCCAGCAGTCCGAACATTTACACCGGGGAGCTGTTTTTT. Translating gives CASSPNIYTGELFF.

This clone was seen just once. V gene TRBV18 combines with J gene TRBJ2-7; D is unresolved. Trimming removed 3 bases from V and 1 base from J, with 7 bases in between. Germline loops: CDR1 KGHSH, CDR2 LQKENI. This CDR3 is 13 amino acids long. In DNA, the CDR3 is TGTGCCAGCTCACCGGAGCCTTCCTACGAGCAGTACTTC. It specifies CASSPEPSYEQYF.

This chain uses TRBV19 with TRBJ2-3; the match to TRBD1 covers 7 bases. The ends lost 10 bases at V and 4 bases at J; junction bases unmatched: 17. Per germline, CDR1 LNHDA and CDR2 SQIVND (reference sequence). The CDR3 has 16 amino acids. The CDR3 spells CATPNLPGQLSDTQYF. The DNA of the CDR3 is TGTGCCACTCCAAACCTTCCGGGACAGTTATCAGATACGCAGTATTTT.

The chain uses TRBV18 and TRBJ1-2; D remains unclear. CDR1 KGHSH and CDR2 LQKENI come from the germline V gene. The ends were cut back, 1 base at V and 6 bases at J, with 15 bases in the middle. The CDR3 totals 15 residues. This CDR3 reads CASSPRGQVDDGYTF. DNA of the CDR3: TGTGCCAGCTCACCACGGGGTCAGGTGGACGATGGCTACACCTTC.

The chain recombines TRBV19 with TRBJ1-2; 7 nucleotides align to TRBD1. Germline values: CDR1 LNHDA, CDR2 SQIVND (reference sequence). The CDR3 is 13 amino acids. Trimming removed 6 bases from V and 3 bases from J; junction bases left unmatched: 4. The CDR3 reads CASSRDRDYGYTF. CDR3 nucleotide sequence: TGTGCCAGTAGCAGGGACAGAGACTATGGCTACACCTTC. The variable domain in full, with the rest retrieved from reference TRBV19 and TRBJ1-2, is DGGITQSPKYLFRKEGQNVTLSCEQNLNHDAMYWYRQDPGQGLRLIYYSQIVNDFQKGDIAEGYSVSREKKESFPLTVTSAQKNPTAFYLCASSRDRDYGYTFGSGTRLTVV.

This chain joins TRBV6-8 and TRBJ2-7; 9 bases are shared with TRBD1. The germline CDR1 and CDR2 sequences are MNHGY and SAAAGT. This CDR3 has 15 residues. Losses at the gene ends were 5 bases for V and 0 bases for J; bases not matched to a gene: 5. The CDR3 DNA is TGTGCCAGCAGTGACCCGGGACAGGGCTCCTACGAGCAGTACTTC. Amino acid sequence: CASSDPGQGSYEQYF.

This chain joins TRBV14 and TRBJ2-2, with TRBD2 matching over 9 bases. CDR3 length equals 15 residues. V dropped 3 bases and J dropped 6; count of bases not matched to a gene: 5. CDR1 and CDR2 (germline): SGHDN, FVKESK. The DNA for the CDR3 is TGTGCCAGCAGCCAGGTAGCGGGAGTGCCCGGGGAGCTGTTTTTT. Its protein product is CASSQVAGVPGELFF. Complete variable domain (other parts from reference TRBV14 and TRBJ2-2): EAGVTQFPSHSVIEKGQTVTLRCDPISGHDNLYWYRRVMGKEIKFLLHFVKESKQDESGMPNNRFLAERTGGTYSTLKVQPAELEDSGVYFCASSQVAGVPGELFFGEGSRLTVL.

This sequence joins TRBV4-1 and TRBJ2-2, with 13 bases aligning to TRBD2. The junction had 7 bases not matched to a gene; V was cut back by 2 bases and J by 4 bases. The germline CDR1 and CDR2 sequences are MGHRA and YSYEKL. The CDR3 consists of 18 residues. The CDR3 DNA sequence: TGCGCCAGCAGCCAACATGGACTAGCGGGAGTTTCCACCGGGGAGCTGTTTTTT. It translates to CASSQHGLAGVSTGELFF.

The genes are TRBV9 and TRBJ1-1; 7 nucleotides match TRBD1. The CDR3 sequence is 13 residues long. The germline CDR1 and CDR2 sequences are SGDLS and YYNGEE. Trimming took 1 base from V and 8 from J; bases not matched to a gene: 5. The CDR3 nucleotides are TGTGCCAGCAGCGTACACGGGACAGAAGAAGCTTTCTTT. This sequence encodes CASSVHGTEEAFF.

V gene TRBV4-1 combines with J gene TRBJ2-7; D gene uncertain. CDR3 length equals 15 residues. CDR1 MGHRA and CDR2 YSYEKL come from the germline V gene. Trimming removed 0 bases at V and 3 bases at J, with 12 bases between. For the CDR3, the DNA is TGCGCCAGCAGCCAAGATCCCCAGTTTGGCTACGAGCAGTACTTC. Protein: CASSQDPQFGYEQYF.

By sample share, this clone is medium-sized. The V and J genes are TRBV11-3 and TRBJ1-4; D might be TRBD1 (5 bases). The CDR3 runs to 14 residues. V was shortened by 5 bases and J by 7 bases, with 14 bases between the two germline ends. The V gene's germline CDR1 is SGHNT and CDR2 YENEEA. Written as DNA, the CDR3 is TGTGCCAGCAGCGGCGACAGCATGGGTGAAAAACTGTTTTTT. Translated: CASSGDSMGEKLFF.

The chain uses TRBV18 and TRBJ1-2; 7 bases align to TRBD1. J gave up 6 bases and V 2 bases, and 9 bases lay outside the gene matches. This CDR3 comprises 15 residues. Germline loops: CDR1 KGHSH, CDR2 LQKENI. The CDR3 DNA follows: TGTGCCAGCTCACCAACGAGACAGGGATCGAATGGCTACACCTTC. As protein: CASSPTRQGSNGYTF.

There are a few counts of this clone. The genes are TRBV19 and TRBJ2-5, with TRBD1 identical over 7 bases. J gave up 6 bases and V 1 base, and 5 bases lay outside the gene matches. Germline V gives CDR1 LNHDA, CDR2 SQIVND (reference sequence). The CDR3 runs 14 residues. The CDR3 here is CASSIGGGGKTQYF. The CDR3 coding sequence is TGTGCCAGTAGTATAGGAGGGGGCGGAAAGACCCAGTACTTC.

The chain combines TRBV6-8 with TRBJ2-1; maybe TRBD1 (6 bases). CDR3 length: 15 residues. The V gene's germline CDR1 is MNHGY and CDR2 SAAAGT. Deletions cut 4 bases from V and 8 bases from J, with 18 bases between. The CDR3 reads CASSLDSWPLDEQFF. Here the CDR3 DNA reads TGTGCCAGCAGTTTGGACAGTTGGCCCCTGGATGAGCAGTTCTTC.